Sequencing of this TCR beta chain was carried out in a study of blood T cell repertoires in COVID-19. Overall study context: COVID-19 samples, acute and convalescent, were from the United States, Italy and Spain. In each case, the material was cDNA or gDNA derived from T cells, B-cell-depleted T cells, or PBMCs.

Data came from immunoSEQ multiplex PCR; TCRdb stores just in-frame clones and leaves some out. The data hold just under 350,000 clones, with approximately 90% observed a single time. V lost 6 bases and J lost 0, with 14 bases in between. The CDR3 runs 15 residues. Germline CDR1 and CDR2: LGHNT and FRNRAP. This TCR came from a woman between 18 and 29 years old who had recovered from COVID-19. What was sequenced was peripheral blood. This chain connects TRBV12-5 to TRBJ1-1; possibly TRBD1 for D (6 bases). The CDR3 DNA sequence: TGTGCTAGTGGCCCGCCGGACAGCCTGAACACTGAAGCTTTCTTT. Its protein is CASGPPDSLNTEAFF.